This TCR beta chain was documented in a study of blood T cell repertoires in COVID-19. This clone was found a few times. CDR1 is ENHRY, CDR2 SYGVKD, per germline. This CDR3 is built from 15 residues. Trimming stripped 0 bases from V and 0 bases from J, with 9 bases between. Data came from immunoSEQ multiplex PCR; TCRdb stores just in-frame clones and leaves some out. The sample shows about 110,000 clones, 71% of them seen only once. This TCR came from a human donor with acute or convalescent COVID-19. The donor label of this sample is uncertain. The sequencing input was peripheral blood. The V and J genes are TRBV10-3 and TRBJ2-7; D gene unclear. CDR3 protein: CAISESKAFSYEQYF. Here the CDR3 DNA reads TGTGCCATCAGTGAGTCGAAAGCTTTCTCCTACGAGCAGTACTTC.